The 29 T cell receptor beta chains in this list originate from one sample, sequenced in a study of metastatic and nonmetastatic thyroid tumors. All patients were treatment-naive before thyroid surgery. TCRdb called clones again from the PCR reads with MiXCR. The sample lists some 17,000 clones, less than 35% occurring once. Sequencing was performed on tumor tissue. These receptor sequences come from a female donor with papillary thyroid cancer or a benign thyroid nodule (not recorded which). Some clones in this sample may be carry-over from other donors' samples.

This sequence joins TRBV20-1 and TRBJ1-6; 8 bases map to TRBD1. J gave up 7 bases and V 7 bases, and 9 bases lay outside the gene matches. This CDR3 contains 14 residues. Germline values: CDR1 DFQATT, CDR2 SNEGSKA (reference sequence). The CDR3 spells CSGANRGRNSPLHF. In nucleotides, the CDR3 is TGCAGTGGCGCGAACAGGGGGAGGAATTCACCCCTCCACTTT.

V is TRBV19 and J is TRBJ2-7; 12 bases line up with TRBD1. The CDR3 covers 15 residues. J lost 6 bases, V lost 2 bases, and 5 bases had no gene match. Germline loops: CDR1 LNHDA, CDR2 SQIVND (reference sequence). As DNA, the CDR3 is TGTGCCAGTAGTATATCGGGGACAGGGGGCTTCGAGCAGTACTTC. Translated: CASSISGTGGFEQYF.

The rearrangement links TRBV24-1 to TRBJ2-5; D remains unclear. Germline V CDR1 and CDR2: KGHDR, SFDVKD. This CDR3 is 13 amino acids long. The germline V and J ends were trimmed by 9 bases and 2 bases, with 12 bases remaining between them. The CDR3 DNA reads as TGTGCCACCCGGCCAGATAATCAAGAGACCCAGTACTTC. As protein: CATRPDNQETQYF.

At least ten counts were recorded for this clone. The V gene is TRBV9, the J gene TRBJ1-2; the D gene is possibly TRBD1 (6 bases). The CDR3 is 16 residues long. Trimming left V 4 bases short and J 6 bases short, with 22 bases between. Germline CDR1 and CDR2: SGDLS and YYNGEE. The CDR3 nucleotides are TGTGCCAGCAGCCCTCCCATAGGGGGGGCAGGGGATGGCTACACCTTC. It encodes CASSPPIGGAGDGYTF.

The V and J genes are TRBV20-1 and TRBJ2-1; 7 nucleotides line up with TRBD1. From germline, CDR1 is DFQATT and CDR2 SNEGSKA (reference sequence). The CDR3 has 11 amino acids. The junction had 6 bases not matched to a gene; V was cut back by 7 bases and J by 9 bases. This CDR3 reads CSGNRGPEQFF. In DNA form, the CDR3 reads TGCAGTGGCAACAGGGGTCCTGAGCAGTTCTTC.

This clone was recorded once. The rearrangement uses TRBV11-2 and TRBJ2-1; 10 bases are shared with TRBD2. Germline CDR1 reads SGHAT; CDR2 reads FQNNGV. V shed 5 bases, J shed 6 bases, and the junction held 7 bases outside the gene matches. The CDR3 sequence is 15 residues long. The CDR3 DNA follows: TGTGCCAGCAGCCGTTGGCTAGCGGGAGCCAATGAGCAGTTCTTC. It yields the protein CASSRWLAGANEQFF.

This clone has more than one count but fewer than ten. A much larger clone lies a single base off, so this may be a read error. Without the conserved terminal phenylalanine or tryptophan, this CDR3 likely stems from a read error. V and J are TRBV11-2 and TRBJ2-1, with TRBD2 identical over 12 bases. Unmatched junction bases numbered 4, after V lost 6 bases and J lost 4 bases. Germline CDR1 reads SGHAT; CDR2 reads FQNNGV. The CDR3 length is 15 residues. The CDR3 region is CASRKTSGSYNEQFL. The CDR3 DNA reads as TGTGCCAGCAGGAAGACTAGCGGGAGTTACAATGAGCAGTTCCTC.

This clone was recorded many times. The rearrangement joins TRBV4-1 to TRBJ1-3; D gene uncertain. CDR1 is MGHRA and CDR2 is YSYEKL in the germline V gene. CDR3 length: 16 amino acids. The ends were cut back, 1 base at V and 0 bases at J, with 10 bases in the middle. This CDR3 reads CASSQGPGNSGNTIYF. DNA for the CDR3: TGCGCCAGCAGCCAAGGTCCGGGGAACTCTGGAAACACCATATATTTT.

This clone is termed medium-sized. The chain combines TRBV19 with TRBJ2-3; possible D gene TRBD1, 5 bases. The CDR3 length is 14 residues. With 5 bases removed from V and 2 bases from J, the gap between germline ends came to 11 bases. Germline CDR1 reads LNHDA; CDR2 reads SQIVND (reference sequence). The CDR3, as DNA: TGTGCCAGTAGTCAGGGTCGGTACACAGATACGCAGTATTTT. Its translation: CASSQGRYTDTQYF. The full variable domain, with the rest looked up from reference TRBV19 and TRBJ2-3, is DGGITQSPKYLFRKEGQNVTLSCEQNLNHDAMYWYRQDPGQGLRLIYYSQIVNDFQKGDIAEGYSVSREKKESFPLTVTSAQKNPTAFYLCASSQGRYTDTQYFGPGTRLTVL.

This clone has a handful of counts. CDR3 sequence: CASSPRSGETQYF. The CDR3, as DNA: TGTGCCAGCAGCCCGCGGAGTGGGGAGACCCAGTACTTC. The chain recombines TRBV28 with TRBJ2-5, with D unclear. Per germline, CDR1 MDHEN and CDR2 SYDVKM. The CDR3 loop spans 13 amino acids. V lost 6 bases and J lost 5, with 13 bases in between.

The chain has TRBV13 and TRBJ1-3, with D possibly being TRBD1 (6 bases). The CDR3 is 13 residues long. In germline, CDR1 is PRHDT, CDR2 FYEKMQ (reference sequence). Trimming stripped 5 bases from V and 4 bases from J, with 9 bases between. DNA of the CDR3: TGTGCCAGCAGCGAAGACAGGGGAAACACCATATATTTT. It is translated as CASSEDRGNTIYF.

The chain links TRBV24-1 to TRBJ2-1; 8 bases match TRBD1. The CDR3 spans 19 residues. Germline CDR1 reads KGHDR; CDR2 reads SFDVKD. V lost 2 bases and J lost 1; bases outside the gene matches: 12. The CDR3 DNA sequence: TGTGCCACCAGTGATTCGAGTAGGGACAGGAAGGGGTCCTACAATGAGCAGTTCTTC. Protein product: CATSDSSRDRKGSYNEQFF.

This clone is deemed medium-sized (0.01 to 0.1%). This chain joins TRBV6-1 and TRBJ1-2, with D maybe TRBD1 (6 bases). The length of the CDR3 is 14 residues. Trimming took off 5 bases at V and 8 bases at J, with 18 bases between the two ends. The V gene's germline CDR1 is MNHNS and CDR2 SASEGT. The CDR3 sequence is CASSRPQGLEGYTF. The CDR3, as DNA: TGTGCCAGCAGTCGACCACAGGGTTTGGAGGGCTACACCTTC.

This clone was seen more than once but under ten times. The gene calls are TRBV10-3 and TRBJ1-5; D is ambiguous. CDR1 and CDR2 from the germline V gene are ENHRY and SYGVKD. The V end was cut by 10 bases, the J end by 0 bases, with 13 bases between. This CDR3 has 14 residues. The CDR3 here is CATDSFDSNQPQHF. In DNA form, the CDR3 reads TGTGCCACCGACTCTTTCGATAGCAATCAGCCCCAGCATTTT.

This clone has just one count. This chain uses TRBV6-2 or TRBV6-3 with TRBJ1-1; D not resolved. The V end lost 7 bases, the J end lost 2 bases, and 11 bases lay between the germline ends. CDR3 length: 13 amino acids. CDR1 and CDR2 (germline): MNHEY, SVGEGT. The CDR3 loop is CASIRVPNTEAFF. CDR3 nucleotide sequence: TGTGCCAGCATCCGTGTACCCAACACTGAAGCTTTCTTT.

The genes are TRBV6-2 or TRBV6-3 and TRBJ2-1, with 7 nucleotides matching TRBD1. This CDR3 comprises 13 residues. Losses at the gene ends were 0 bases for V and 8 bases for J; bases not matched to a gene: 1. Germline V gene data show CDR1 as MNHEY and CDR2 as SVGEGT. The CDR3 reads CASSYSRGHEQFF. CDR3 DNA sequence: TGTGCCAGCAGTTACTCGAGGGGGCATGAGCAGTTCTTC.

This clone was seen once. At one end the junction does not follow the germline gene, possibly because of a read error. The chain joins TRBV19 to TRBJ2-1; 13 bases fit TRBD2. Germline V lookup: CDR1 LNHDA, CDR2 SQIVND (reference sequence). This CDR3 is built from 15 residues. The CDR3 protein is CASSSRTSGSDDQFF. CDR3 nucleotide sequence: TGTGCCAGTAGTTCCCGGACTAGCGGGAGTGATGATCAGTTCTTC.

V and J are TRBV11-2 and TRBJ2-2; D possibly corresponds to TRBD2 (7 bases). Trimming removed 7 bases at V and 5 bases at J, with 14 bases between. Germline CDR1 reads SGHAT; CDR2 reads FQNNGV. The CDR3 consists of 14 residues. The CDR3 loop is CASTLGGATGELFF. CDR3 coding DNA: TGTGCCAGCACCCTGGGGGGGGCGACCGGGGAGCTGTTTTTT. The full variable domain, its missing parts supplied by reference TRBV11-2 and TRBJ2-2, is EAGVAQSPRYKIIEKRQSVAFWCNPISGHATLYWYQQILGQGPKLLIQFQNNGVVDDSQLPKDRFSAERLKGVDSTLKIQPAKLEDSAVYLCASTLGGATGELFFGEGSRLTVL.

This clone was detected many times. The rearrangement links TRBV18 to TRBJ1-1; D possibly corresponds to TRBD1 (5 bases). Germline V lookup: CDR1 KGHSH, CDR2 LQKENI. There are 14 residues in the CDR3. V was pared by 6 bases and J by 0 bases, with 11 bases between. CDR3 residues: CASSRDRLNTEAFF. CDR3 bases: TGTGCCAGCTCTCGCGACAGATTGAACACTGAAGCTTTCTTT. Together with reference TRBV18 and TRBJ1-1, the CDR3 gives the full variable domain: NAGVMQNPRHLVRRRGQEARLRCSPMKGHSHVYWYRQLPEEGLKFMVYLQKENIIDESGMPKERFSAEFPKEGPSILRIQQVVRGDSAAYFCASSRDRLNTEAFFGQGTRLTVV.

The chain links TRBV5-1 to TRBJ1-2, with D possibly being TRBD1 (5 bases). CDR3 length equals 12 residues. Germline V CDR1 and CDR2: SGHRS, YFSETQ. V shed 4 bases and J shed 5 bases, with 9 bases lying between them. The CDR3 region is CASSPGTYGYTF. The CDR3 DNA is TGCGCCAGCAGCCCCGGGACTTATGGCTACACCTTC. The variable domain in full, completed from reference TRBV5-1 and TRBJ1-2, reads KAGVTQTPRYLIKTRGQQVTLSCSPISGHRSVSWYQQTPGQGLQFLFEYFSETQRNKGNFPGRFSGRQFSNSRSEMNVSTLELGDSALYLCASSPGTYGYTFGSGTRLTVV.

Within the sample, this clone is medium-sized. CDR3 bases: TGTGCCAGTAGTATGGGGGGACAGGGTACCTACGAGCAGTACTTC. Protein sequence: CASSMGGQGTYEQYF. The V and J genes are TRBV19 and TRBJ2-7; 9 bases are shared with TRBD1. This CDR3 spans 15 amino acids. Germline assignment: CDR1 LNHDA and CDR2 SQIVND (reference sequence). J gave up 2 bases and V 3 bases, and 5 bases lay outside the gene matches. The entire variable domain, with the rest obtained from reference TRBV19 and TRBJ2-7, is as follows: DGGITQSPKYLFRKEGQNVTLSCEQNLNHDAMYWYRQDPGQGLRLIYYSQIVNDFQKGDIAEGYSVSREKKESFPLTVTSAQKNPTAFYLCASSMGGQGTYEQYFGPGTRLTVT.

This clone has at least ten counts. The chain employs TRBV5-6 and TRBJ1-1; TRBD1 might be the D (5 bases). CDR1 and CDR2 (germline): SGHDT, YYEEEE. The CDR3 consists of 17 residues. The germline V and J ends were trimmed by 6 bases and 5 bases, with 26 bases remaining between them. The CDR3 coding sequence is TGTGCCAGCAACCCCCAGGGATGGGGTCGAAGTTATACTGAAGCTTTCTTT. Protein sequence: CASNPQGWGRSYTEAFF. The variable domain in full, with the rest retrieved from reference TRBV5-6 and TRBJ1-1, is DAGVTQSPTHLIKTRGQQVTLRCSPKSGHDTVSWYQQALGQGPQFIFQYYEEEERQRGNFPDRFSGHQFPNYSSELNVNALLLGDSALYLCASNPQGWGRSYTEAFFGQGTRLTVV.

This chain links TRBV5-1 with TRBJ2-1; TRBD2 agrees at 8 bases. V shed 1 base, J shed 2 bases, and the junction held 5 bases outside the gene matches. CDR1 is SGHRS and CDR2 is YFSETQ in the germline V gene. The CDR3 loop spans 16 amino acids. The CDR3 protein is CASSLTGGLPYNEQFF. The DNA for the CDR3 is TGCGCCAGCAGCTTGACGGGAGGGCTGCCCTACAATGAGCAGTTCTTC.

Note on this clone: Mismatch with germline at one junction end may stem from a read error. This chain connects TRBV7-9 to TRBJ1-2; no definite D call. This CDR3 has 13 residues. Germline loops: CDR1 SEHNR, CDR2 FQNEAQ (reference sequence). The CDR3 DNA reads TGTGCCAGCAGCTTAGGTCCGAACTACGGCTACACCTTC. It yields the protein CASSLGPNYGYTF.

This clone came up a few times. The rearrangement joins TRBV12-3 or TRBV12-4 to TRBJ1-5; 7 bases align to TRBD1. This CDR3 comprises 14 residues. The V and J ends lost 4 bases and 1 base, in that order; junction bases with no gene match: 1. CDR3 bases: TGTGCCAGCAGTTCGGACAGGAGCAATCAGCCCCAGCATTTT. This sequence encodes CASSSDRSNQPQHF.

This chain connects TRBV10-3 to TRBJ1-3, with D possibly being TRBD1 (5 bases). Trimming took off 5 bases at V and 1 base at J, with 9 bases between the two ends. The CDR3 has 14 residues. The germline CDR1 and CDR2 sequences are ENHRY and SYGVKD. The CDR3 region has the DNA TGTGCCATCAGTACAGGATCATCTGGAAACACCATATATTTT. Translation gives CAISTGSSGNTIYF.

J is TRBJ2-5 and V is TRBV6-5; 9 bases are shared with TRBD1. The CDR3 is made up of 14 amino acids. With 2 bases clipped from V and 4 bases from J, the junction kept 2 bases outside the gene matches. Germline V gene sequence: CDR1 MNHEY, CDR2 SVGAGI. As DNA, the CDR3 is TGTGCCAGCAGTTACCCACAGGGGGCAGAGACCCAGTACTTC. Protein product: CASSYPQGAETQYF.

The chain couples TRBV12-3 or TRBV12-4 to TRBJ1-1, with no clear D. V lost 2 bases and J lost 1, with 8 bases in between. There are 14 residues in the CDR3. The CDR3 DNA sequence: TGTGCCAGCAGTTTAAGTTTGGGGAACACTGAAGCTTTCTTT. It codes for CASSLSLGNTEAFF.

In its sample, this clone ranks as medium-sized. This chain links TRBV2 with TRBJ2-7; 7 positions match TRBD1. The CDR3 spans 12 residues. Germline V lookup: CDR1 SNHLY, CDR2 FYNNEI. With 6 bases clipped from V and 3 bases from J, the junction kept 2 bases outside the gene matches. CDR3 sequence reads: CASRGDSYEQYF. The CDR3 region has the DNA TGTGCCAGCAGAGGGGACAGCTACGAGCAGTACTTC. Variable domain in full (rest from reference TRBV2 and TRBJ2-7): EPEVTQTPSHQVTQMGQEVILRCVPISNHLYFYWYRQILGQKVEFLVSFYNNEISEKSEIFDDQFSVERPDGSNFTLKIRSTKLEDSAMYFCASRGDSYEQYFGPGTRLTVT.